This T cell receptor (beta chain) is drawn from a study of blood T cell repertoires in COVID-19. Sequenced by immunoSEQ multiplex PCR; TCRdb stores in-frame clones only, minus some. The table includes some 300,000 clones, roughly 91% detected once. The ends were cut back, 5 bases at V and 0 bases at J, with 11 bases in the middle. This CDR3 has 14 residues. CDR1 SGHAT and CDR2 FQNNGV come from the germline V gene. Sequencing input: PBMCs or T cells enriched from blood (not recorded which). This receptor was obtained from a woman in her 30s who had recovered from COVID-19. This chain uses TRBV11-2 with TRBJ2-7, with D maybe TRBD1 (6 bases). The CDR3 here is CASSKQGNSYEQYF. The CDR3 region has the DNA TGTGCCAGCAGCAAGCAGGGGAACTCCTACGAGCAGTACTTC.